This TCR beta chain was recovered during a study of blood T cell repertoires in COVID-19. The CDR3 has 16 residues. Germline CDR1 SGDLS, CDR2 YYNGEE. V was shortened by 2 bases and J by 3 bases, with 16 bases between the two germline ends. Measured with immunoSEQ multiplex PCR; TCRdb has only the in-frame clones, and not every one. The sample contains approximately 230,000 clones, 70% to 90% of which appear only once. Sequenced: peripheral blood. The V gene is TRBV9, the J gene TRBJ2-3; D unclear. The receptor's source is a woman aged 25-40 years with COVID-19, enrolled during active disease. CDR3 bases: TGTGCCAGCAGCGTTCCCCCCCAATCTATAACAGATACGCAGTATTTT. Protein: CASSVPPQSITDTQYF.